A selection of T cell receptor beta chains follows, all from one sample in a study of blood T cell repertoires in COVID-19. TCRdb's copy holds only in-frame clones and misses some; the assay was immunoSEQ multiplex PCR. The repertoire holds some 220,000 clones, about 87% seen once, with roughly 2.7% in the top ten. The sequenced material came from PBMCs or T cells enriched from blood (not recorded which). The source of these receptors is a woman aged 25 to 45 who had recovered from COVID-19. The CDR3 runs from the conserved cysteine through the conserved F or W. A D gene is named only where the DNA matches it firmly. Clone size appears in some rows only: once, few, many, or a class for an expanded clone.

V: TRBV19
size: -
length: 13
D: TRBD1
J: TRBJ2-7
DNA: TGTGCCAGTAGTATGGGACAGGGGCGCGAGCAGTACTTC
CDR3: CASSMGQGREQYF

V: TRBV5-1
size: -
length: 16
D: -
J: TRBJ1-3
DNA: TGCGCCAGCAGCTTGACCGGGACACTCTCTGGAAACACCATATATTTT
CDR3: CASSLTGTLSGNTIYF

V: TRBV3-1/TRBV3-2
size: -
length: 14
D: -
J: TRBJ1-2
DNA: TGTGCCAGCAGCCAAGATCTATTAGGGGCTGGCTACACCTTC
CDR3: CASSQDLLGAGYTF

V: TRBV5-1
size: -
length: 15
D: TRBD1
J: TRBJ1-1
DNA: TGCGCCAGCAGCTCCGAAGGAGGGGGCTTTCCTGAAGCTTTCTTT
CDR3: CASSSEGGGFPEAFF

V: TRBV2
size: -
length: 14
D: TRBD2
J: TRBJ2-5
DNA: TGTGCCAGCAGTGAAGTTTTAGCGGGGGAGACCCAGTACTTC
CDR3: CASSEVLAGETQYF

V: TRBV7-9
size: -
length: 13
D: -
J: TRBJ1-1
DNA: TGTGCCAGCAGCTTATCCTTAGTCACTGAAGCTTTCTTT
CDR3: CASSLSLVTEAFF

V: TRBV6-5
size: few
length: 13
D: -
J: TRBJ1-1
DNA: TGTGCCAGCAGGCCGGTCACAGCTGGCGAAGCTTTCTTT
CDR3: CASRPVTAGEAFF

V: TRBV4-1
size: -
length: 16
D: TRBD1
J: TRBJ1-1
DNA: TGCGCCAGCAGCCAAGAGTCGGGACAGGGAAACACTGAAGCTTTCTTT
CDR3: CASSQESGQGNTEAFF

V: TRBV7-9
size: -
length: 13
D: -
J: TRBJ1-2
DNA: TGTGCCAGCAGCGGAGTAGATAACTATGGCTACACCTTC
CDR3: CASSGVDNYGYTF

V: TRBV19
size: -
length: 16
D: -
J: TRBJ1-6
DNA: TGTGCCAGTAGCCGGGAGGGGAGCTCCTATAATTCACCCCTCCACTTT
CDR3: CASSREGSSYNSPLHF

V: TRBV7-8
size: -
length: 15
D: -
J: TRBJ1-2
DNA: TGTGCCAGCAGCCCTCGATGGGGGGATAACTATGGCTACACCTTC
CDR3: CASSPRWGDNYGYTF

V: TRBV9
size: -
length: 16
D: TRBD2
J: TRBJ2-1
DNA: TGTGCCAGCAGCGTGGCCGGGACTAGCGTGGGGAATGAGCAGTTCTTC
CDR3: CASSVAGTSVGNEQFF

V: TRBV4-2
size: -
length: 18
D: TRBD2
J: TRBJ2-3
DNA: TGTGCCAGCAGCCAAGGAGTCAGCGGGGGCCCCCCCACAGATACGCAGTATTTT
CDR3: CASSQGVSGGPPTDTQYF

V: TRBV19
size: -
length: 15
D: TRBD1
J: TRBJ1-1
DNA: TGTGCCAGTAGTATGCGGGACAGGGCGAACACTGAAGCTTTCTTT
CDR3: CASSMRDRANTEAFF

V: TRBV4-1
size: -
length: 17
D: -
J: TRBJ2-3
DNA: TGCGCCAGCAGCCAAAGGTTTACAGAAGAAAGCACAGATACGCAGTATTTT
CDR3: CASSQRFTEESTDTQYF

V: TRBV7-6
size: -
length: 18
D: TRBD1
J: TRBJ2-2
DNA: TGTGCCAGCAGCCACGGAGCAGGGGGCGCGAGTTTAACCGGGGAGCTGTTTTTT
CDR3: CASSHGAGGASLTGELFF

V: TRBV25-1
size: -
length: 13
D: -
J: TRBJ2-5
DNA: TGTGCCAGCAGGGGGGCGGGGGTATGGACCCAGTACTTC
CDR3: CASRGAGVWTQYF

V: TRBV5-1
size: -
length: 14
D: -
J: TRBJ2-1
DNA: TGCGCCAGCAGCTTGGGGACGGGGTGGGATGAGCAGTTCTTC
CDR3: CASSLGTGWDEQFF

V: TRBV9
size: -
length: 16
D: TRBD2
J: TRBJ2-3
DNA: TGTGCCAGCAGCGACTCGACTAGCGGGGGCGCAGATACGCAGTATTTT
CDR3: CASSDSTSGGADTQYF

V: TRBV4-1
size: -
length: 14
D: TRBD1
J: TRBJ1-2
DNA: TGCGCCAGCAGCCAGGGACAGGGCTTCTATGGCTACACCTTC
CDR3: CASSQGQGFYGYTF

V: TRBV7-2
size: -
length: 16
D: -
J: TRBJ1-5
DNA: TGTGCCAGCAGCTTAGAAGGAGGGTTTCGCAATCAGCCCCAGCATTTT
CDR3: CASSLEGGFRNQPQHF

V: TRBV29-1
size: once
length: 11
D: -
J: TRBJ1-1
DNA: TGCAGCGTCCCGAAGGGGACTGAAGCTTTCTTT
CDR3: CSVPKGTEAFF

V: TRBV14
size: once
length: 11
D: -
J: TRBJ2-5
DNA: TGTGCCAGCAGCCTGCGGGAGACCCAGTACTTC
CDR3: CASSLRETQYF

V: TRBV6-2/TRBV6-3
size: few
length: 14
D: TRBD2
J: TRBJ2-7
DNA: TGTGCCAGCAGTCGGCGGGGGGCCCTAGGGGAGCAGTACTTC
CDR3: CASSRRGALGEQYF

V: TRBV10-3
size: -
length: 14
D: -
J: TRBJ1-2
DNA: TGTGCCATCAGTGAGTCCGGTATCGGCTATGGCTACACCTTC
CDR3: CAISESGIGYGYTF